This TCR beta chain was sequenced in a study of cytomegalovirus exposure and HLA in healthy donors. V lost 3 bases, J lost 0 bases, and 6 bases lay in between. The V gene's germline CDR1 is SNHLY and CDR2 FYNNEI. This CDR3 comprises 14 residues. This clone was seen once. PCR amplification relied on 60 Vbeta primers (plus 13 Jbeta primers). Sequencing used immunoSEQ multiplex PCR; TCRdb keeps in-frame clones, though not all of them. Here the sample spans roughly 120,000 clones, around 80% being singletons. The chain uses TRBV2 and TRBJ1-5; D uncertain. This TCR derives from a woman younger than 45 in good health and CMV-seronegative. Material: PBMCs. CDR3 in DNA: TGTGCCAGCAGTGAGAACTATAGCAATCAGCCCCAGCATTTT. Protein sequence: CASSENYSNQPQHF.